Below, 3 T cell receptor beta chains from the same sample are listed, as sequenced in a study. TCRdb itself ran the RT-PCR reads through MiXCR, one entry per CDR3 protein. The sample holds hundreds of thousands of distinct CDR3 sequences, 14% seen once. The sample comprised memory CD4+ T cells from blood. The receptors here all came from a female donor in good health, serving as a healthy control.

This clonotype has at least ten counts. This rearrangement joins TRBV20-1 to TRBJ2-3, with a tentative D call TRBD1 (7 bases). The CDR3 contains 16 residues. Trimming stripped 5 bases from V and 5 bases from J, with 23 bases between. CDR1 and CDR2 (germline): DFQATT, SNEGSKA (reference sequence). As DNA, the CDR3 is TGCAGTGCTGACCCTTTTATCGCGGGACAGCAAGATACGCAGTATTTT. It codes for CSADPFIAGQQDTQYF.

The table lists this clonotype with many counts. The chain carries TRBV4-3 and TRBJ2-1; no clear D gene. The V end lost 1 base, the J end lost 0 bases, and 7 bases lay between the germline ends. Germline V gives CDR1 LGHNA, CDR2 YSLEER. CDR3 length: 15 amino acids. Here the CDR3 DNA reads TGCGCCAGCAGCCAAGGTCCGGCCTCCTACAATGAGCAGTTCTTC. Protein: CASSQGPASYNEQFF.

The rearrangement links TRBV12-5 to TRBJ2-1, with TRBD2 identical over 11 bases. CDR3 length: 19 amino acids. Germline assignment: CDR1 LGHNT and CDR2 FRNRAP. V shed 3 bases, J shed 0 bases, and the junction held 10 bases outside the gene matches. This chain's CDR3 is CASGLSTSGGNTSYNEQFF. CDR3 nucleotide sequence: TGTGCTAGTGGTTTAAGCACTAGCGGGGGTAACACCTCCTACAATGAGCAGTTCTTC.